This is a list of T cell receptor beta chains from one sample in a study of T cells in Graves' hyperthyroidism and ophthalmopathy. TCRdb recomputed calls from the multiplex PCR reads with MiXCR, one row per CDR3 protein. The sample has 300,000 to 450,000 distinct CDR3 sequences; more than 14% are singletons. The sample comprised blood. The origin of the receptors is a woman between 25 and 40 years old with Graves' ophthalmopathy. CDR3s include the opening cysteine and the closing phenylalanine or tryptophan. D genes are given only for firm matches. Clone size is shown for a subset of rows, as once, few, many or a class of expanded clone.

j_call | v_call | d_call | clone_size | cdr3_aa | cdr3_nt
TRBJ1-2 | TRBV28 | . | many | CASSPLEFNYGYTF | TGTGCCAGCAGCCCCCTGGAGTTTAACTATGGCTACACCTTC
TRBJ1-2 | TRBV19 | TRBD1 | many | CASYNPDRFNYGYTF | TGTGCCAGTTACAACCCGGACAGGTTTAACTATGGCTACACCTTC
TRBJ2-3 | TRBV11-1 | TRBD2 | . | CASSPVSGRALSMDTQYF | TGTGCCAGCAGTCCTGTTAGCGGGAGGGCCCTATCGATGGATACGCAGTATTTT
TRBJ2-5 | TRBV28 | TRBD1 | many | CASSSQGMGETQYF | TGTGCCAGCAGTTCACAGGGGATGGGTGAGACCCAGTACTTC
TRBJ2-2 | TRBV11-2 | . | many | CASSLGVDTGELFF | TGTGCCAGCAGCTTAGGCGTCGACACCGGGGAGCTGTTTTTT
TRBJ2-3 | TRBV2 | . | many | CASSESFWRGASTDTQYF | TGTGCCAGCAGTGAATCTTTTTGGCGGGGAGCTAGCACAGATACGCAGTATTTT
TRBJ2-3 | TRBV15 | TRBD2 | many | CATSRAAWGGDTQYF | TGTGCCACCAGCAGAGCGGCTTGGGGGGGAGATACGCAGTATTTT
TRBJ1-1 | TRBV25-1 | TRBD1 | few | CASSERGGTANLGTEAFF | TGTGCCAGCAGTGAACGAGGAGGGACAGCAAACCTGGGCACTGAAGCTTTCTTT
TRBJ1-1 | TRBV7-9 | . | many | CASSWLVRDEAFF | TGTGCCAGCAGCTGGTTGGTGAGGGATGAAGCTTTCTTT
TRBJ2-2 | TRBV6-1 | TRBD1 | few | CATSGGTGSTGELFF | TGTGCCACTTCAGGCGGGACAGGGAGTACCGGGGAGCTGTTTTTT
TRBJ1-1 | TRBV12-3/TRBV12-4 | . | many | CASSLYSARNTEAFF | TGTGCCAGCAGTTTATATTCGGCCAGGAACACTGAAGCTTTCTTT
TRBJ2-3 | TRBV27 | . | many | CASSTRIGPTDTQYF | TGTGCCAGCAGTACGCGAATAGGGCCCACAGATACGCAGTATTTT
TRBJ1-1 | TRBV5-1 | . | many | CASSIGLNTEAFF | TGCGCCAGCAGTATCGGACTGAACACTGAAGCTTTCTTT
TRBJ1-2 | TRBV28 | TRBD1 | many | CASSSSTGVENGYTF | TGTGCCAGCAGTTCCTCGACAGGGGTGGAGAATGGCTACACCTTC
TRBJ2-7 | TRBV7-9 | . | many | CASNQLSSYEQYF | TGTGCCAGCAACCAACTGAGCTCCTACGAGCAGTACTTC
TRBJ2-5 | TRBV28 | . | many | CASSSTSETQYF | TGTGCCAGCAGTTCCACGTCAGAGACCCAGTACTTC
TRBJ2-7 | TRBV27 | TRBD1 | many | CASGAGDSSYEQYF | TGTGCCAGCGGCGCAGGGGACAGCTCCTACGAGCAGTACTTC
TRBJ1-2 | TRBV18 | TRBD1 | many | CASSPGTAVSYGYTF | TGTGCCAGCTCTCCCGGGACAGCAGTATCCTATGGCTACACCTTC
TRBJ2-5 | TRBV19 | . | . | CASRDRGGRGETQYF | TGTGCCAGTAGAGACCGGGGTGGGCGCGGAGAGACCCAGTACTTC
TRBJ1-5 | TRBV20-1 | TRBD1 | . | CSAETGDDNQPQHF | TGCAGTGCTGAGACAGGGGACGACAATCAGCCCCAGCATTTT
TRBJ2-2 | TRBV20-1 | TRBD1 | many | CSARVLGQENTGELFF | TGCAGTGCTAGAGTGTTGGGACAGGAAAACACCGGGGAGCTGTTTTTT
TRBJ2-1 | TRBV20-1 | . | many | CSARDVQDRLAYNEQFF | TGCAGTGCTAGAGATGTCCAAGATCGTTTGGCTTACAATGAGCAGTTCTTC
TRBJ1-5 | TRBV12-3/TRBV12-4 | . | . | CASSSDFAQPQHF | TGTGCCAGCAGTTCCGATTTCGCCCAGCCCCAGCATTTT
TRBJ2-1 | TRBV9 | . | many | CASSVAGGSNEQFF | TGTGCCAGCAGCGTAGCTGGAGGGTCCAATGAGCAGTTCTTC
TRBJ2-3 | TRBV4-2 | . | few | CASSQDGGARAPLWYF | TGTGCCAGCAGCCAAGATGGGGGGGCTCGGGCTCCCCTCTGGTATTTT
TRBJ2-2 | TRBV28 | . | many | CASNPQGNTGELFF | TGTGCCAGCAACCCACAGGGGAACACCGGGGAGCTGTTTTTT
TRBJ2-7 | TRBV12-3/TRBV12-4 | TRBD2 | many | CASSPTGQGGEQYF | TGTGCCAGCAGCCCTACCGGGCAGGGAGGGGAGCAGTACTTC
TRBJ1-2 | TRBV20-1 | TRBD1 | . | CSAGGQGFGYTF | TGCAGTGCGGGGGGACAGGGGTTTGGCTACACCTTC
TRBJ2-3 | TRBV10-2 | TRBD2 | few | CASGKRGADTQYF | TGCGCCAGCGGCAAGCGGGGGGCTGATACGCAGTATTTT
TRBJ1-6 | TRBV14 | . | many | CASSLKNSPLHF | TGTGCCAGCAGCCTAAAAAATTCACCCCTCCACTTT
TRBJ1-2 | TRBV18 | . | many | CVSSPTQGYYGYTF | TGTGTCAGCTCACCAACCCAGGGATACTATGGCTACACCTTC
TRBJ2-1 | TRBV19 | . | many | CASRQTGLSYNEQFF | TGTGCCAGTAGGCAAACAGGTCTCTCCTACAATGAGCAGTTCTTC
TRBJ2-3 | TRBV7-2 | . | . | CASSLGGGEGGPGTDTQYF | TGTGCCAGCAGCTTAGGCGGTGGGGAGGGGGGGCCCGGCACAGATACGCAGTATTTT
TRBJ2-2 | TRBV7-8 | . | many | CASSLDRLGPNTGELFF | TGTGCCAGCAGCTTAGACAGACTAGGGCCGAACACCGGGGAGCTGTTTTTT
TRBJ1-5 | TRBV18 | . | many | CASSSRGDNQPQHF | TGTGCCAGCTCGAGCAGGGGCGATAATCAGCCCCAGCATTTT
TRBJ2-7 | TRBV20-1 | TRBD2 | . | CSARDRGGGSYEQYF | TGCAGTGCTAGAGATCGTGGGGGGGGCTCCTACGAGCAGTACTTC
TRBJ2-1 | TRBV2 | TRBD1 | many | CAIGQGEYNEQFF | TGTGCCATCGGACAGGGAGAATACAATGAGCAGTTCTTC
TRBJ2-6 | TRBV19 | . | many | CASSIEDRPSGANVLTF | TGTGCCAGTAGTATAGAGGACCGTCCCTCTGGGGCCAACGTCCTGACTTTC
TRBJ1-1 | TRBV6-2/TRBV6-3 | . | many | CASSTIHTEAFF | TGTGCCAGCAGTACGATCCACACTGAAGCTTTCTTT
TRBJ2-7 | TRBV13 | TRBD1 | many | CASSSGTGYEQYF | TGTGCCAGCAGCTCGGGGACAGGATACGAGCAGTACTTC
TRBJ2-3 | TRBV7-8 | . | many | CASSLADTQYF | TGTGCCAGCAGCTTGGCAGATACGCAGTATTTT
TRBJ2-7 | TRBV7-2 | TRBD2 | . | CASSSTSGGWVYEQYF | TGTGCCAGCAGCTCGACTAGCGGGGGTTGGGTCTACGAGCAGTACTTC
TRBJ1-5 | TRBV3-1 | . | many | CASSQDDRRNQPQHF | TGTGCCAGCAGCCAGGATGACAGGCGAAATCAGCCCCAGCATTTT
TRBJ2-7 | TRBV3-1 | . | many | CASSQESLPGPGDWYEQYF | TGTGCCAGCAGCCAAGAAAGCCTCCCGGGACCTGGGGACTGGTACGAGCAGTACTTC
TRBJ1-2 | TRBV20-1 | . | many | CSARSNGKYGYTF | TGCAGTGCCAGAAGTAACGGAAAATATGGCTACACCTTC
TRBJ1-2 | TRBV27 | TRBD1 | few | CASSSLSWTGAYGYTF | TGTGCCAGCAGTTCGCTCTCTTGGACAGGCGCCTATGGCTACACCTTC
TRBJ1-5 | TRBV6-1 | . | many | CASSKRKGSNQPQHF | TGTGCCAGCAGTAAGCGTAAGGGAAGCAATCAGCCCCAGCATTTT
TRBJ1-4 | TRBV10-3 | . | many | CAIRSSSNEKLFF | TGTGCCATTCGGTCCAGCTCTAATGAAAAACTGTTTTTT
TRBJ2-7 | TRBV12-3/TRBV12-4 | . | . | CASSLGTEMSEQYF | TGTGCCAGCAGTTTAGGGACGGAGATGAGCGAGCAGTACTTC
TRBJ1-4 | TRBV4-1 | . | . | CASSPGTSFREHEKLFF | TGCGCCAGCAGCCCCGGGACATCCTTTCGGGAACACGAAAAACTGTTTTTT
TRBJ1-2 | TRBV20-1 | . | many | CSARPDRRTGYGYTF | TGCAGTGCTAGACCCGACAGGAGAACGGGCTATGGCTACACCTTC
TRBJ2-7 | TRBV7-9 | . | many | CASSLDPYEQYF | TGTGCCAGCAGCTTGGACCCCTACGAGCAGTACTTC
TRBJ2-1 | TRBV27 | TRBD2 | many | CASSLFLAGGQNNEQFF | TGTGCCAGCAGTTTATTCTTAGCGGGGGGGCAGAACAATGAGCAGTTCTTC
TRBJ1-6 | TRBV2 | . | many | CASQPPPGADSPLHF | TGTGCCAGCCAACCCCCCCCCGGTGCGGATTCACCCCTCCACTTT
TRBJ2-1 | TRBV2 | TRBD2 | few | CASRQLAGGEEQFF | TGTGCCAGCAGGCAACTAGCGGGGGGTGAGGAGCAGTTCTTC
TRBJ1-2 | TRBV3-1 | . | many | CASSQLDGYGYTF | TGTGCCAGCAGCCAACTGGACGGCTATGGCTACACCTTC
TRBJ1-2 | TRBV12-3/TRBV12-4 | . | many | CASSLDFGQFYGYTF | TGTGCCAGCAGTTTAGATTTTGGGCAGTTCTATGGCTACACCTTC
TRBJ2-1 | TRBV11-2 | TRBD2 | many | CASSWGLAGNTEQFF | TGTGCCAGCAGCTGGGGACTAGCGGGGAACACTGAGCAGTTCTTC
TRBJ2-1 | TRBV7-7 | . | . | CASSLSLTGTYNEQFF | TGTGCTAGCAGCTTATCGCTAACAGGGACCTACAATGAGCAGTTCTTC